The 16 T cell receptor beta chains below all came from one sample that was sequenced in a study of neoadjuvant anti-PD-1 for oral cavity cancer. Repertoires were generated with immunoSEQ multiplex PCR, while TCRdb's copy carries only in-frame clones and drops some. The sample lists approximately 83,000 clones, 84% seen once, with about 3.1% in the top ten. Sample: PBMCs, taken before nivolumab (anti-PD-1) treatment. These receptors all stem from a person aged 40-85 years with oral cavity squamous cell carcinoma.

The DNA for the CDR3 is TGTGCCAGCAGGTCCCAGGGGTTTGTGTACGAGCAGTACTTC. This codes for CASRSQGFVYEQYF. The rearrangement links TRBV5-6 to TRBJ2-7; a possible D gene is TRBD1 (6 bases). V was trimmed by 5 bases and J by 4 bases, leaving 16 bases between them. The CDR3 loop spans 14 amino acids. The germline V gene has CDR1 SGHDT and CDR2 YYEEEE. Full variable domain (remainder filled in from reference TRBV5-6 and TRBJ2-7): DAGVTQSPTHLIKTRGQQVTLRCSPKSGHDTVSWYQQALGQGPQFIFQYYEEEERQRGNFPDRFSGHQFPNYSSELNVNALLLGDSALYLCASRSQGFVYEQYFGPGTRLTVT.

The gene calls are TRBV5-5 and TRBJ1-1, with 10 nucleotides matching TRBD1. The germline gives CDR1 SGHKS, CDR2 YYEKEE (reference sequence). This CDR3 is 16 amino acids long. The ends lost 0 bases at V and 4 bases at J; junction bases unmatched: 6. CDR3 protein: CASSLGQGAGSTEAFF. CDR3 sequence (DNA): TGTGCCAGCAGCTTGGGACAGGGGGCGGGGAGCACTGAAGCTTTCTTT.

The rearrangement links TRBV5-6 to TRBJ2-3; D tentatively reads TRBD1 or TRBD2 (6 bases each). The CDR3 runs 14 residues. The V end was cut by 4 bases, the J end by 1 base, with 10 bases between. From germline, CDR1 is SGHDT and CDR2 YYEEEE. The CDR3 DNA reads as TGTGCCAGCAGCCTTCGGGGGCGCACAGATACGCAGTATTTT. This codes for CASSLRGRTDTQYF. Full variable domain (rest looked up from reference TRBV5-6 and TRBJ2-3): DAGVTQSPTHLIKTRGQQVTLRCSPKSGHDTVSWYQQALGQGPQFIFQYYEEEERQRGNFPDRFSGHQFPNYSSELNVNALLLGDSALYLCASSLRGRTDTQYFGPGTRLTVL.

Only one count was recorded for this clone. The chain links TRBV28 to TRBJ1-1; D is uncertain. Trimming removed 4 bases at V and 4 bases at J, with 7 bases between. The CDR3 totals 12 residues. CDR1 is MDHEN and CDR2 is SYDVKM in the germline V gene. In nucleotides, the CDR3 is TGTGCCAGCAGTTCCATTGTCACTGAAGCTTTCTTT. Translated: CASSSIVTEAFF.

This chain uses TRBV10-1 with TRBJ2-4; D not resolved. V was clipped by 2 bases and J by 1 base, with 6 bases between them. The germline V gene encodes CDR1 WNHNN and CDR2 SYGVQD (reference sequence). The CDR3 has 14 amino acids. This CDR3 reads CASSEGSAKNIQYF. The CDR3 coding sequence is TGCGCCAGCAGTGAGGGATCGGCCAAAAACATTCAGTACTTC.

This clone has a handful of counts. The V gene is TRBV9, the J gene TRBJ1-4; no reliable D call. V was shortened by 0 bases and J by 5 bases, with 11 bases between the two germline ends. CDR3 length: 15 amino acids. In germline, CDR1 is SGDLS, CDR2 YYNGEE. The CDR3 loop is CASSVGTALNEKLFF. The DNA for the CDR3 is TGTGCCAGCAGCGTAGGCACGGCCCTCAATGAAAAACTGTTTTTT.

V usage is TRBV5-6 and J usage is TRBJ2-7, with a weak D call TRBD2 (5 bases). V lost 3 bases and J 2 bases, leaving 15 bases between the germline ends. There are 15 residues in the CDR3. The germline gives CDR1 SGHDT, CDR2 YYEEEE. Written as DNA, the CDR3 is TGTGCCAGCAGCTCCCTCCCCGGGGTGGCCTACGAGCAGTACTTC. Amino acid sequence: CASSSLPGVAYEQYF. The whole variable domain, filled in from reference TRBV5-6 and TRBJ2-7, reads DAGVTQSPTHLIKTRGQQVTLRCSPKSGHDTVSWYQQALGQGPQFIFQYYEEEERQRGNFPDRFSGHQFPNYSSELNVNALLLGDSALYLCASSSLPGVAYEQYFGPGTRLTVT.

In DNA, the CDR3 is TGCGCCAGCAGCACCGACGGAGCCTCCTACGAGCAGTACTTC. As protein: CASSTDGASYEQYF. V usage is TRBV5-1 and J usage is TRBJ2-7; D is undetermined. CDR1 is SGHRS and CDR2 is YFSETQ in the germline V gene. Trimming removed 4 bases at V and 0 bases at J, with 11 bases between. The CDR3 sequence is 14 residues long.

The J gene is TRBJ2-1, the V gene TRBV5-1; TRBD1 matches at 9 bases. Germline V gene sequence: CDR1 SGHRS, CDR2 YFSETQ. The CDR3 contains 16 residues. The V and J ends lost 4 bases and 2 bases, in that order; junction bases with no gene match: 7. The CDR3 DNA sequence: TGCGCCAGCAGCGTACAGGGGGCCACTACCTACAATGAGCAGTTCTTC. Translated: CASSVQGATTYNEQFF. Based on the CDR3 plus reference TRBV5-1 and TRBJ2-1, the full variable domain is KAGVTQTPRYLIKTRGQQVTLSCSPISGHRSVSWYQQTPGQGLQFLFEYFSETQRNKGNFPGRFSGRQFSNSRSEMNVSTLELGDSALYLCASSVQGATTYNEQFFGPGTRLTVL.

V is TRBV29-1 and J is TRBJ2-3; 10 nucleotides align to TRBD1. The V segment lost 3 bases and the J segment 4 bases; nucleotides outside the gene matches: 7. Germline V gives CDR1 SQVTM, CDR2 ANQGSEA. The CDR3 has 15 residues. This CDR3 reads CSVDGDRGIPDTQYF. In DNA form, the CDR3 reads TGCAGCGTTGATGGGGACAGGGGAATCCCAGATACGCAGTATTTT.

This clone was seen only once. This chain links TRBV28 with TRBJ1-1; D might be TRBD1 (5 bases). V was cut by 2 bases and J by 3 bases, with 13 bases left in between. This CDR3 has 15 amino acids. Germline CDR1 MDHEN, CDR2 SYDVKM. The CDR3: CASSLHTGGDTEAFF. The DNA for the CDR3 is TGTGCCAGCAGTTTACATACGGGGGGAGACACTGAAGCTTTCTTT.

This clone was seen only once. The genes are TRBV2 and TRBJ1-1; possible D gene TRBD1, 5 bases. CDR3 size: 14 residues. CDR1 and CDR2 from the germline V gene are SNHLY and FYNNEI. Trimming left V 4 bases short and J 0 bases short, with 9 bases between. For the CDR3, the DNA is TGTGCCAGCAGTGTCCAAGGGGTGAACACTGAAGCTTTCTTT. Its translation is CASSVQGVNTEAFF.

The V gene is TRBV25-1, the J gene TRBJ1-2; D remains ambiguous. The CDR3 covers 13 residues. Germline loops: CDR1 MGHDK, CDR2 SYGVNS. V dropped 5 bases and J dropped 3 bases, with 10 bases sitting between them. The CDR3 DNA follows: TGTGCCAGCAGTTTTGGCGGCTACTATGGCTACACCTTC. Translated: CASSFGGYYGYTF.

This clone came up once. The chain has TRBV6-1 and TRBJ1-5, with 10 bases identical to TRBD1. This CDR3 comprises 14 residues. V shed 8 bases and J 6 bases; nucleotides not matched to a gene: 7. Germline loops: CDR1 MNHNS, CDR2 SASEGT. CDR3 DNA sequence: TGTGCCAGCGAGGGACAGGGGTCTGGTCAGCCCCAGCATTTT. This gives the protein CASEGQGSGQPQHF.

The rearrangement links TRBV11-2 to TRBJ2-5; TRBD1 aligns across 9 bases. This CDR3 spans 13 amino acids. V was clipped by 6 bases and J by 5 bases; unmatched bases: 4. Looked up from germline, CDR1 is SGHAT and CDR2 is FQNNGV. CDR3 sequence: CASSYGQGETQYF. CDR3 in DNA: TGTGCCAGCAGTTACGGACAGGGGGAGACCCAGTACTTC.

The genes are TRBV6-1 and TRBJ2-5; 7 bases align to TRBD1. CDR1 is MNHNS and CDR2 is SASEGT in the germline V gene. The CDR3 totals 14 residues. V trimming: 5 bases; J trimming: 4 bases; junction bases outside the gene matches: 7. As DNA, the CDR3 is TGTGCCAGCAGTTTGGGACAGTCTCCAGAGACCCAGTACTTC. Residues: CASSLGQSPETQYF.